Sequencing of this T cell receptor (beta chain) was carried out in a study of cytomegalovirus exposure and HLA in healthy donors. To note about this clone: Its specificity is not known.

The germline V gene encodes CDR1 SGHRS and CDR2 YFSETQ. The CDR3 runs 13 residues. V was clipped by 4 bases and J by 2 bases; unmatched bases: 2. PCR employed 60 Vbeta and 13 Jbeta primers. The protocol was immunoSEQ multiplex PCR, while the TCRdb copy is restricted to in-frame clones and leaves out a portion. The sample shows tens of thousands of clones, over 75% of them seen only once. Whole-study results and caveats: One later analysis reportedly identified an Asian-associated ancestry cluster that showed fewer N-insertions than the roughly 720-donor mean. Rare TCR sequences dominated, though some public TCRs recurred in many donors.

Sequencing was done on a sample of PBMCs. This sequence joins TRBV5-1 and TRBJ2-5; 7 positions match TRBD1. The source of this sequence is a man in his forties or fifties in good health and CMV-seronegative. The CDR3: CASSPGQQETQYF. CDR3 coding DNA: TGCGCCAGCAGCCCGGGACAGCAAGAGACCCAGTACTTC. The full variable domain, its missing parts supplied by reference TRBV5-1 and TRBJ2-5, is KAGVTQTPRYLIKTRGQQVTLSCSPISGHRSVSWYQQTPGQGLQFLFEYFSETQRNKGNFPGRFSGRQFSNSRSEMNVSTLELGDSALYLCASSPGQQETQYFGPGTRLLVL.